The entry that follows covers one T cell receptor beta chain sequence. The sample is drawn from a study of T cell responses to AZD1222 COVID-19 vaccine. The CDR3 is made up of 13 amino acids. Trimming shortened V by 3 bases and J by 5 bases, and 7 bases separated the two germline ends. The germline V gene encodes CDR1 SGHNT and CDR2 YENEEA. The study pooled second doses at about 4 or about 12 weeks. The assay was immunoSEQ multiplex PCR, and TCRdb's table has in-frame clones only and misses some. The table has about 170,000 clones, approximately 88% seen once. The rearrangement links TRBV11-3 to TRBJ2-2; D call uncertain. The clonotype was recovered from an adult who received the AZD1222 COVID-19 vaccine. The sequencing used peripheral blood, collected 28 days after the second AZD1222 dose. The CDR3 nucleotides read TGTGCCAGCAGCTTCAGAGAGACCGGGGAGCTGTTTTTT. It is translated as CASSFRETGELFF.